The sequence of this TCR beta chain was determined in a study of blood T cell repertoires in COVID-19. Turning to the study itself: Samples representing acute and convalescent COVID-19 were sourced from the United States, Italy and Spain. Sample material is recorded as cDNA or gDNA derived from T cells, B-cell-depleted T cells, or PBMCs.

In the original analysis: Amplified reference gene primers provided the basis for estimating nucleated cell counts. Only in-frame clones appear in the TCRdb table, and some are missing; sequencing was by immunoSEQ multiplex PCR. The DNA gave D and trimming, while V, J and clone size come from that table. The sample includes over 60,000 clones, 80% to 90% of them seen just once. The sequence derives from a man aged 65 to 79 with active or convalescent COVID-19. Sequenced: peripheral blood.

This CDR3 reads CASSLGRSGGRANNEQFF. CDR3 bases: TGTGCCAGCAGCTTAGGCCGGAGTGGCGGGAGGGCCAATAATGAGCAGTTCTTC. The chain joins TRBV11-2 to TRBJ2-1; 9 bases line up with TRBD2. The CDR3 loop spans 18 amino acids. Germline V lookup: CDR1 SGHAT, CDR2 FQNNGV. Losses at the gene ends were 1 base for V and 7 bases for J; bases not matched to a gene: 14.